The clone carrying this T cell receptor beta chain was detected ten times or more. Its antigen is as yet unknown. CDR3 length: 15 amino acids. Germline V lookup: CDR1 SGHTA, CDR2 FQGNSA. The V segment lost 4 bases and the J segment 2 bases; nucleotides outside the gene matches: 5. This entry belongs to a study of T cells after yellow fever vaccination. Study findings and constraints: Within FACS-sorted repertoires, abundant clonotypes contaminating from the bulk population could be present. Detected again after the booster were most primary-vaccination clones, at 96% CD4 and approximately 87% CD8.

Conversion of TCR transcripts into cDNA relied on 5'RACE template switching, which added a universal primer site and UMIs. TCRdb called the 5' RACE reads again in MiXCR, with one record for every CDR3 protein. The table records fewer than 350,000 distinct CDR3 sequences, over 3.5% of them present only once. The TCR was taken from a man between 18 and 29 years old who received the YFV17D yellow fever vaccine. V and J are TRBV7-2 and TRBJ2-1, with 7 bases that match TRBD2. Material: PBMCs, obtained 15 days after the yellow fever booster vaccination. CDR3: CASSSGTTAYNEQFF. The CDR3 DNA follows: TGTGCCAGCAGCTCAGGGACTACCGCCTACAATGAGCAGTTCTTC.